The T cell receptor beta chain under discussion was sequenced for a study of tumor-infiltrating lymphocytes in primary liver carcinoma. Study as a whole: There were roughly 3.5 to 8 million productive TCRbeta reads per sample, a yield similar across tissue types. Whole-study results and caveats: Tumor-adjacent and tumor-blood pairs shared less of their repertoires than tumor region pairs shared.

The CDR3 covers 12 residues. Germline V CDR1 and CDR2: SQVTM, ANQGSEA. The V end was cut by 4 bases, the J end by 6 bases, with 13 bases between. Comments on this clonotype: Its antigen remains unknown. Given a much more abundant clone one base away, this may be a read error.

The roughly 19-33 mg bulk tissue piece was not sorted before simultaneous RNA and DNA extraction. From 500 to 600 ng of total RNA, TCR beta-specific cDNA was reverse-transcribed using a constant-region primer. Libraries of TCR beta came from three nested multiplex PCR rounds with slightly modified ARM-PCR. In the first two PCR rounds, TRBV1-TRBV30 forward primers were paired with a C-beta reverse primer, and each round lasted 10 cycles. TCRdb recomputed calls from the multiplex PCR reads with MiXCR, one row per CDR3 protein. Counted here are roughly 80,000 distinct CDR3 sequences, around 66% occurring once; the ten biggest clones make up approximately 27%.

This sequence was found in a man aged 40-55 years with primary liver carcinoma and hepatitis B virus infection. Sequencing was carried out using tumor-adjacent normal liver tissue. This chain joins TRBV29-1 and TRBJ2-7; TRBD2 is a possible D gene (6 bases). For the CDR3, the DNA is TGCAGCGTTGGGGGTGGGACTGTCGAGCAGTACTTC. It encodes CSVGGGTVEQYF.